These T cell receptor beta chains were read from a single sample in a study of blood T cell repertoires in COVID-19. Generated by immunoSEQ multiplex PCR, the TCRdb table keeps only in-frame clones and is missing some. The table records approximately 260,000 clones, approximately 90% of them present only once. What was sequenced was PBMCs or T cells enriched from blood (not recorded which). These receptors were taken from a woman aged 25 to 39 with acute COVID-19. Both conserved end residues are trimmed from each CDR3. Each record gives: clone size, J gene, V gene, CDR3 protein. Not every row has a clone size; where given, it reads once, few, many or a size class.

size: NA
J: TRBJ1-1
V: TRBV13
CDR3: ASSSLSREAF

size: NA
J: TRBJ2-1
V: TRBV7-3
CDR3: ASSRSTGGSYNEQF

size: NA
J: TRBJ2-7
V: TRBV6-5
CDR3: ASSYGTGTYEQY

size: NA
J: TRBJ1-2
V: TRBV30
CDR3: ACHEGGDGYT

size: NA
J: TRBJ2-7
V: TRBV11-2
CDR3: ASSNSGRKMYEQY

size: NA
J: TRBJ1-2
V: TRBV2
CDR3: ASSEDDTREANYGYT

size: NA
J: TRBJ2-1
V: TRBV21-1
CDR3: ASSSEDRGHEQF

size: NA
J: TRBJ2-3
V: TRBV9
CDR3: ASSVDRGSTDTQY

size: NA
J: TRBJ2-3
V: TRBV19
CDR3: ASSTGTRVLDTQY

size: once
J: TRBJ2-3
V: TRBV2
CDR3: ASSEGLGGDTQY

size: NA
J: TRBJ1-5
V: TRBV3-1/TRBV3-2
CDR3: ASSQGSGTSNQPQH

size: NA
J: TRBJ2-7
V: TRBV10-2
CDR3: ASRPGEREQY

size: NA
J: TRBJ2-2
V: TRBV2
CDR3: ASSRGRNTGELF

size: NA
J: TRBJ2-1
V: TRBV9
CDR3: ASSPPSFEEQF

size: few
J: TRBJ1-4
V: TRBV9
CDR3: ASSVGPREGEKLF

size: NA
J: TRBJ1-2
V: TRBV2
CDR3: ASRYGTGGSYGYT

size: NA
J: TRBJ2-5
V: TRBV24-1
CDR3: ATSDFGGGPRETQY

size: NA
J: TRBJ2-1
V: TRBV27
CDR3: ASIRLAGGQISSYNEQF

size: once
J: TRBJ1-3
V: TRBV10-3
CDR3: AISSKQGSNTIY

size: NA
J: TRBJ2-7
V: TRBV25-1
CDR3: ASSTGSYEQY

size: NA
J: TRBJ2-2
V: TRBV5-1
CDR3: ASSADPGGGELF

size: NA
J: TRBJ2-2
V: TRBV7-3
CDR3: ASSQIASNTGELF

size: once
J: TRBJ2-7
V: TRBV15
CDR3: ATSRGDSITGDEQY

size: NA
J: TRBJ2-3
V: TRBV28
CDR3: ASSPRLAKDTQY

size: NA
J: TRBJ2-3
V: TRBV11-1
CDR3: ASSPDLVGDTQY

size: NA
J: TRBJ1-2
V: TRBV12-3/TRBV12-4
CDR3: ASSLGQGHGYT

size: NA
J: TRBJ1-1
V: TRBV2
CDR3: ASSEAGSGTEAF

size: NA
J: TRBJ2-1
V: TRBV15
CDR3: ATSIRQGRYNEQF

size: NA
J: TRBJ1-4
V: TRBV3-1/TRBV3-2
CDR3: ASSQMGGGTEKLF